This passage covers 14 T cell receptor beta chains from one sample sequenced in a study of cytomegalovirus exposure and HLA in healthy donors. Primers: 60 Vbeta forward and 13 Jbeta reverse. Libraries were prepared by immunoSEQ multiplex PCR; TCRdb keeps only in-frame clonotypes and omits some of them. Among about 96,000 clones listed, approximately 74% were seen once. The sequenced sample consisted of PBMCs. These TCRs come from a woman in her sixties or seventies in good health and CMV-seropositive.

This chain uses TRBV6-1 with TRBJ2-7, with 10 bases fitting TRBD2. J gave up 4 bases and V 4 bases, and 7 bases lay outside the gene matches. Germline V lookup: CDR1 MNHNS, CDR2 SASEGT. This CDR3 comprises 15 residues. CDR3 sequence reads: CASSAPSGSWYEQYF. Here the CDR3 DNA reads TGTGCCAGCAGTGCCCCTAGCGGGAGTTGGTACGAGCAGTACTTC.

The rearrangement links TRBV15 to TRBJ2-7; perhaps TRBD1 as D (5 bases). CDR3 size: 16 residues. Trimming took off 1 base at V and 3 bases at J, with 16 bases between the two ends. Germline V CDR1 and CDR2: LNHNV, YYDKDF (reference sequence). CDR3 in amino acids: CATSRVGAGPIYEQYF. For the CDR3, the DNA is TGTGCCACCAGCAGAGTTGGGGCAGGGCCCATCTACGAGCAGTACTTC. The entire variable domain, with the rest obtained from reference TRBV15 and TRBJ2-7, is as follows: DAMVIQNPRYQVTQFGKPVTLSCSQTLNHNVMYWYQQKSSQAPKLLFHYYDKDFNNEADTPDNFQSRRPNTSFCFLDIRSPGLGDTAMYLCATSRVGAGPIYEQYFGPGTRLTVT.

In its sample, this clone was seen a few times. The chain is built from TRBV28 and TRBJ2-7; maybe TRBD2 (6 bases). V was cut by 7 bases and J by 4 bases, with 14 bases left in between. The CDR3 length is 13 residues. The germline gives CDR1 MDHEN, CDR2 SYDVKM. This CDR3 is CASISGTSYEQYF. DNA of the CDR3: TGTGCCAGCATCTCGGGGACTTCATACGAGCAGTACTTC.

A word on this clone: Its ends do not fully match the called genes, so a read error is possible. V gene TRBV7-7 combines with J gene TRBJ2-2, with 14 bases fitting TRBD2. Germline assignment: CDR1 SSHAT and CDR2 FNYEAQ (reference sequence). This CDR3 region has 16 residues. The CDR3 DNA follows: TGTGCTAGCAGCCCCGGGACTAGCGGGAGTTCCGGGGAGCTGTTTTTT. This encodes CASSPGTSGSSGELFF.

The chain joins TRBV6-5 to TRBJ2-3, with 12 nucleotides matching TRBD2. Germline CDR1 reads MNHEY; CDR2 reads SVGAGI. This CDR3 comprises 16 residues. V was pared by 4 bases and J by 7 bases, with 9 bases of the junction left unmatched. CDR3 sequence (DNA): TGTGCCAGCAGTTGGATTCTAGCGGGAGGGGTGAATACGCAGTATTTT. This translates into CASSWILAGGVNTQYF.

This clone has only one observation. V is TRBV7-6 and J is TRBJ2-7; D is unclear. Between the trimmed V and J ends, which lost 1 base and 0 bases, there was a span of 7 bases. CDR1 is SGHVS, CDR2 FNYEAQ, per germline. The CDR3 is made up of 14 amino acids. This CDR3 is CASSLDRSSYEQYF. The CDR3 nucleotides read TGTGCCAGCAGCTTAGACAGATCCTCCTACGAGCAGTACTTC.

The rearrangement links TRBV5-4 to TRBJ2-2; D gene unclear. With 3 bases removed from V and 1 base from J, the gap between germline ends came to 7 bases. The CDR3 is made up of 14 amino acids. Germline CDR1 SGHNT, CDR2 YYREEE (reference sequence). The DNA for the CDR3 is TGTGCCAGCAGCTCACGACTGAACACCGGGGAGCTGTTTTTT. This sequence encodes CASSSRLNTGELFF.

The chain recombines TRBV11-2 with TRBJ1-1, with TRBD1 as a possible D gene (6 bases). V was cut by 6 bases and J by 5 bases, with 19 bases left in between. This CDR3 contains 15 residues. Germline CDR1 SGHAT, CDR2 FQNNGV. DNA for the CDR3: TGTGCCAGCAGGGAACTGGCCAGGGGCGATACTGAAGCTTTCTTT. Residues: CASRELARGDTEAFF.

This sequence joins TRBV6-6 and TRBJ2-7, with D maybe TRBD1 (8 bases). The CDR3 runs 14 residues. Germline CDR1 and CDR2: MNHNY and SVGAGI (reference sequence). Trimming took 7 bases from V and 2 from J, leaving 15 bases between them. The CDR3 region has the DNA TGTGCCAGCAAAAGCGGGACAGGTGCCTACGAGCAGTACTTC. Its protein product is CASKSGTGAYEQYF.

The chain links TRBV2 to TRBJ2-2; possible D gene TRBD2, 6 bases. The CDR3 totals 14 residues. The V gene lost 8 bases and the J gene lost 5 bases, with 15 bases spanning the gap. CDR1 and CDR2 (germline): SNHLY, FYNNEI. The CDR3 coding sequence is TGTGCCAGCGGGGGACTGACCTCTACCGGGGAGCTGTTTTTT. Translated: CASGGLTSTGELFF.

The chain has TRBV27 and TRBJ2-1; D unclear. There are 14 residues in the CDR3. Germline CDR1 is MNHEY and CDR2 is SMNVEV (reference sequence). The germline V and J ends were trimmed by 6 bases and 5 bases, with 14 bases remaining between them. The CDR3 DNA reads as TGTGCCAGCAGCGCCCTAGTTACGAACAATGAGCAGTTCTTC. It translates to CASSALVTNNEQFF.

This chain connects TRBV27 to TRBJ2-5; 9 positions agree with TRBD1. The J call is doubtful: the DNA matches TRBJ2-7 better. CDR1 and CDR2 (germline): MNHEY, SMNVEV (reference sequence). This CDR3 has 19 residues. CDR3 residues: CASSLKVVRAGTGYYEQYF. The CDR3 bases are TGTGCCAGCAGTTTAAAAGTCGTGAGAGCCGGGACAGGGTACTACGAGCAGTACTTC.

The rearrangement uses TRBV6-4 and TRBJ1-1; D gene uncertain. With 7 bases removed from V and 1 base from J, the gap between germline ends came to 10 bases. This CDR3 region has 13 residues. The germline gives CDR1 MRHNA, CDR2 SNTAGT. CDR3 sequence reads: CASKVQPNTEAFF. DNA for the CDR3: TGTGCCAGCAAAGTACAACCGAACACTGAAGCTTTCTTT.

The genes are TRBV14 and TRBJ2-1; possible D gene TRBD2, 5 bases. Germline CDR1 is SGHDN and CDR2 is FVKESK. This CDR3 contains 16 residues. Between the trimmed V and J ends, which lost 4 bases and 5 bases, there was a span of 18 bases. The CDR3 sequence is CASSLTLGIGDNEQFF. CDR3 nucleotide sequence: TGTGCCAGCAGCCTTACCTTAGGTATCGGGGACAATGAGCAGTTCTTC.